This TCR beta chain was recovered during a study of blood T cell repertoires in COVID-19. In the study overall: Samples representing acute and convalescent COVID-19 were sourced from the United States, Italy and Spain.

Authors' methods: How many nucleated cells were present was estimated from reference gene primer amplification. Assay used: immunoSEQ multiplex PCR; TCRdb lists only in-frame clones, some missing. The V and J calls and clone size are taken from that table; D and trimming were inferred from the DNA. The sample shows roughly 400,000 clones, roughly 90% of them seen only once. All enrollees were roughly 18 to 100 years old and from about two dozen US areas. Cohort allocation depended upon clinical history that participants reported. This CDR3 has 15 residues. Germline values: CDR1 KGHSH, CDR2 LQKENI. V shed 1 base, J shed 3 bases, and the junction held 4 bases outside the gene matches.

The receptor was derived from a woman between 18 and 29 years old who had been exposed to COVID-19. The chain couples TRBV18 to TRBJ2-7; 9 bases map to TRBD2. The specimen was PBMCs or T cells enriched from blood (not recorded which). Here the CDR3 reads CASSPLGREGYEQYF. CDR3 nucleotide sequence: TGTGCCAGCTCACCACTTGGGCGGGAGGGCTACGAGCAGTACTTC.